This T cell receptor (beta chain) was documented in a study of cytomegalovirus exposure and HLA in healthy donors. The CDR3 spans 15 residues. Trimming shortened V by 0 bases and J by 1 base, and 8 bases separated the two germline ends. Germline CDR1 SGHRS, CDR2 YFSETQ. PCR amplification relied on 60 Vbeta primers (plus 13 Jbeta primers). Some clones are missing from TCRdb's copy, which holds only in-frame ones; the method was immunoSEQ multiplex PCR. The sample holds roughly 120,000 clones; roughly 80% are singletons and the top ten take 5.4%. The TCR comes from a woman aged 30 to 39 in good health and CMV-seropositive. The chain carries TRBV5-1 and TRBJ2-1; a weak D match, TRBD2 (5 bases). Sequenced input: PBMCs. The CDR3 DNA reads TGCGCCAGCAGCTTGGGACTAATATCCTACAATGAGCAGTTCTTC. Translated: CASSLGLISYNEQFF.